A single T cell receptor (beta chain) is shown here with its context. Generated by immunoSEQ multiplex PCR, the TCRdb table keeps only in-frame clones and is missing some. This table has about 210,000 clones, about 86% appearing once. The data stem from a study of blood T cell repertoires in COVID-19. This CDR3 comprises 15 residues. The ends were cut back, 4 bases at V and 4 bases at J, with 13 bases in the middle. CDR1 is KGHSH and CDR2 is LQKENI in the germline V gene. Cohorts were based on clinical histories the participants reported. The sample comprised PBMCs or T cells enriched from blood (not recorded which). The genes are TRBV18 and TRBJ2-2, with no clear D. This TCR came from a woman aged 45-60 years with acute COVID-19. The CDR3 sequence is CASSQSLTGTGELFF. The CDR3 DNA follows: TGTGCCAGCTCACAGTCACTCACTGGCACCGGGGAGCTGTTTTTT.